This TCR beta chain is drawn from a study of T-cell reconstitution after alpha-beta-depleted transplantation in children. With regard to this clonotype: One end of the junction varies from germline; a read error may be responsible.

This CDR3 contains 14 residues. Unique molecular identifiers were used in preparing the TCRbeta library. TCRdb used MiXCR to reprocess the PCR reads, holding one entry per CDR3 protein. The repertoire holds about 690,000 distinct CDR3 sequences, with roughly 17% as singletons. Material: PBMCs from the stem cell graft donor, obtained from the stem cell graft. The chain carries TRBV12-3 or TRBV12-4 and TRBJ2-2, with D perhaps being TRBD1 or TRBD2 (6 bases each). This clonotype was obtained from a human donor who donated a stem cell graft to a child with acute myeloid leukemia. CDR3 sequence: CASGGQGYTGELVF. CDR3 in DNA: TGTGCCAGTGGGGGGCAGGGGTACACCGGGGAGCTGGTTTTT.